This TCR beta chain emerged from a study of glioma-infiltrating T cells after dendritic cell vaccination (dated by TCRdb to 2016 to 2017). Describing the broader study: Of the 15 or so glioblastoma patients in the cohort, all drawn from Phase I and II dendritic cell vaccination trials, 9 were newly diagnosed and 6 had recurrent disease. Patients received autologous tumor lysate-pulsed dendritic cell vaccination between the early 2000s and the early 2010s. The vaccine was prepared from monocyte-derived dendritic cells that were cultured for seven to eight days with IL-4 and GM-CSF and then pulsed overnight with autologous tumor lysate. Patients received three intradermal dendritic cell vaccine injections at biweekly intervals in the arm below the axilla. In glioblastoma patients vaccinated with dendritic cells, deep sequencing of TCR beta CDR3 regions served to measure the amount of tumor-infiltrating lymphocytes and to compare repertoires between tumor and blood. Survival after dendritic cell vaccination was correlated with TCR sequencing metrics, including TIL content and tumor-blood repertoire overlap. On the study overall, not on this receptor specifically: The three-group TCR overlap response model was characterized as speculative, and prospective validation of the model was stated to be required. The cohort was small and heterogeneous, few patients had complete blood and tumor sets, and even fewer had initial-recurrent tumor pairs. No direct relationship between TCR clonality and survival was found, suggesting a diverse polyclonal response may matter. After dendritic cell vaccination, a higher estimated pretreatment TIL content predicted longer time to progression and longer overall survival.

This clone was seen a single time. It lacks a known antigen. Base qualities are not provided; no much larger clone lies one nucleotide away. Selection of patients required sufficient residual fresh-frozen tumor tissue and over two years of available survival data. Molecular status otherwise varied across the glioblastoma patients, but none of them carried an isocitrate dehydrogenase mutation. PBMC were collected before vaccination, two weeks after the third vaccination, and at tumor progression when it occurred. The Qiagen DNeasy Blood extraction Kit was used to extract genomic DNA. V gives up 2 bases and J gives up 1 base, and the segment between their germline ends measures 11 bases. The germline V gene (reference sequence) sets CDR1 to LNHDA and CDR2 to SQIVND. Spanning cysteine to phenylalanine, the CDR3 consists of 15 amino acids. The read is trimmed to its CDR3 DNA, 45 bases read in frame from base 1.

Using the immunoSEQ assay, TCRB CDR3 regions were amplified from 2 micrograms of genomic DNA, or from all available DNA when less than that was on hand. The multiplex PCR relied on 60 forward primers for TCR V beta segments and 13 reverse primers for J beta segments. To estimate reads per starting template, synthetic control templates were spiked into each sample at limiting dilution. The Illumina HiSeq System generated sequencing reads of 87 bp. Processing in the source paper ran as follows. PCR and sequencing errors were removed by a nearest neighbor algorithm that merged closely related sequences. TCR overlap was defined as the percentage of unique tumor TCR beta sequences that were also found in the peripheral blood of the same patient. TCRdb took over this immuneACCESS table, retaining in-frame rearrangements with V and J assigned. Such tables are incomplete; in checked studies, under half of the missing clones stem from an unresolved V gene, and the remainder is unexplained. V, J and clone size are those of that table, while D and trimming were read from the DNA. The sample profile shows over 80,000 clones; approximately 90% of them were found once. More than 3% of the sample rests with the top ten.

The origin of this receptor is a human donor with glioblastoma. The source material was blood, sampled before dendritic cell vaccination. This sequence uses TRBV19 and TRBJ1-1, with no D gene named confidently. The DNA is TGTGCCAGTAGTATATCGAGGGTTGGGAACACTGAAGCTTTCTTT. Its coded protein is CASSISRVGNTEAFF.